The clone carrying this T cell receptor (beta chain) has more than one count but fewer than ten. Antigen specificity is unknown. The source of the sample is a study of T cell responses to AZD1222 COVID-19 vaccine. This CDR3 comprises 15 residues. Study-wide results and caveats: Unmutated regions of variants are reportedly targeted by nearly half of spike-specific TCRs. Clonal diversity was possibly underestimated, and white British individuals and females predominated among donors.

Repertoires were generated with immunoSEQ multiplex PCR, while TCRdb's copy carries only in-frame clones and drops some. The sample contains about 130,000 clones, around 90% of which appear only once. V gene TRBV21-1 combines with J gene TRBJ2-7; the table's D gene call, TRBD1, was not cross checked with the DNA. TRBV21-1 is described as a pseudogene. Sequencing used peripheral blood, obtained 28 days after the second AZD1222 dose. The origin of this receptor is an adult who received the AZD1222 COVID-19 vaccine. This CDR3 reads CASSNGCRATYEQYF. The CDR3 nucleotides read TGTGCCAGCAGCAATGGGTGCAGGGCAACCTACGAGCAGTACTTC.